This T cell receptor (beta chain) was sequenced in a study of T-cell reconstitution after alpha-beta-depleted transplantation in children. Trimming pared 4 bases from V and 3 bases from J, leaving 14 bases between. The CDR3 runs 15 residues. CDR1 and CDR2 (germline): SGHAT, FQNNGV. Researchers prepared the TCRbeta library using unique molecular identifiers, the study reports. TCRdb called the PCR reads again in MiXCR, with one record for every CDR3 protein. The table has 90,000 to 95,000 distinct CDR3 sequences, about 12% seen once. Only a few counts were recorded for this clonotype. The starting material was PBMCs from the stem cell graft donor, obtained from the stem cell graft. The chain joins TRBV11-2 to TRBJ2-3, with D perhaps TRBD1 or TRBD2 (5 bases each). The clonotype originates from a human donor who donated a stem cell graft to a child with inherited bone marrow failure. The CDR3 region is CASSSPVGETDTQYF. The CDR3 nucleotides are TGTGCCAGCAGCTCGCCCGTAGGGGAGACAGATACGCAGTATTTT.